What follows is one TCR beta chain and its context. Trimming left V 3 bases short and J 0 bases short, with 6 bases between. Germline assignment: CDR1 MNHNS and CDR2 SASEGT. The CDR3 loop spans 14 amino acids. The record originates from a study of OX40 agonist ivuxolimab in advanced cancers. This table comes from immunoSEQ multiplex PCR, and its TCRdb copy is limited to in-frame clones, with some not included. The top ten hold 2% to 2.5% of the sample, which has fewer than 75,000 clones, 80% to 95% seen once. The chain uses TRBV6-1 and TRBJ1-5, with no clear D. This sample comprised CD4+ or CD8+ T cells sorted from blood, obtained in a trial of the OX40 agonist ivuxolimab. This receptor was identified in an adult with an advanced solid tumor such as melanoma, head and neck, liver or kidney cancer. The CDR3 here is CASSDGYSNQPQHF. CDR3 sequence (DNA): TGTGCCAGCAGTGACGGATATAGCAATCAGCCCCAGCATTTT.